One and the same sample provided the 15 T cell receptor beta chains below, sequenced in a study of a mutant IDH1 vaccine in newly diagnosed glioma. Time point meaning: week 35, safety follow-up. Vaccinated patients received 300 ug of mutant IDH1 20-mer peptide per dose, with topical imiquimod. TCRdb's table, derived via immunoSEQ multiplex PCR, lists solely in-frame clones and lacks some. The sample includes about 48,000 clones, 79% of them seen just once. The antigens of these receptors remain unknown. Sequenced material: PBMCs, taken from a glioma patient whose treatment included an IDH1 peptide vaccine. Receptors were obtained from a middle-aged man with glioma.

Here the CDR3 reads CASRGGSSYEQYF. CDR3 coding DNA: TGTGCCAGCAGAGGCGGAAGCTCCTACGAGCAGTACTTC. The rearrangement uses TRBV6-1 and TRBJ2-7, with unresolved D. The germline V and J ends were trimmed by 6 bases and 0 bases, with 9 bases remaining between them. Per germline, CDR1 MNHNS and CDR2 SASEGT. This CDR3 is 13 amino acids long.

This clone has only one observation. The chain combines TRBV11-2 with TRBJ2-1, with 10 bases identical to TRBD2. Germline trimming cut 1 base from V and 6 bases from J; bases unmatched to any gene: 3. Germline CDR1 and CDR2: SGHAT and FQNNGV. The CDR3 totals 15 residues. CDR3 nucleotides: TGTGCCAGCAGCTTAGGAGCGGGGGGGCGCAATGAGCAGTTCTTC. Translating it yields CASSLGAGGRNEQFF.

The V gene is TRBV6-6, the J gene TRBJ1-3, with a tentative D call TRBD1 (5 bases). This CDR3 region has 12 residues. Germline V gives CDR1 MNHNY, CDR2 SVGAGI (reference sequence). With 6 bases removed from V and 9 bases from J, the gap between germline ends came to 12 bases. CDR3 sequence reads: CASSAGGITIYF. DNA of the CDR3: TGTGCCAGCAGCGCCGGGGGTATCACCATATATTTT.

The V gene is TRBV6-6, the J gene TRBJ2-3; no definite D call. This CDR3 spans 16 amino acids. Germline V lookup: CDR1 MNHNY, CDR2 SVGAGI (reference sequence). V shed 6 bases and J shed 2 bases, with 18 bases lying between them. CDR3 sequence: CASRPPGRVTTDTQYF. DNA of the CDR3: TGTGCCAGCAGACCTCCTGGACGGGTAACCACAGATACGCAGTATTTT.

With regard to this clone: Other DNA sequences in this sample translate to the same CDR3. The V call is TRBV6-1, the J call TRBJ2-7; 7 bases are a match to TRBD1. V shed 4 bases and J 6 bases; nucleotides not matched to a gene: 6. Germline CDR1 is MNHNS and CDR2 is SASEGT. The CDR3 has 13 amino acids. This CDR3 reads CASSAVTGSEQYF. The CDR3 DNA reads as TGTGCCAGCAGTGCCGTGACAGGGAGCGAGCAGTACTTC.

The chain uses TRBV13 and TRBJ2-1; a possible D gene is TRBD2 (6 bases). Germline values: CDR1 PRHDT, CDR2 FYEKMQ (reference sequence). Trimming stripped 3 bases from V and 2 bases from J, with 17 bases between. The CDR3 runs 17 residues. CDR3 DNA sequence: TGTGCCAGCAGCTTTGGCCCTCCGGGGGAGGCCTACAATGAGCAGTTCTTC. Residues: CASSFGPPGEAYNEQFF.

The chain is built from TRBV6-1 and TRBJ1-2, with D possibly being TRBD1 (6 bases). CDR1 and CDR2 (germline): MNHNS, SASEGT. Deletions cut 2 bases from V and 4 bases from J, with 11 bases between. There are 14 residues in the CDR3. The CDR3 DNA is TGTGCCAGCAGTGAATTACAGGGCTTCTATGGCTACACCTTC. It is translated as CASSELQGFYGYTF.

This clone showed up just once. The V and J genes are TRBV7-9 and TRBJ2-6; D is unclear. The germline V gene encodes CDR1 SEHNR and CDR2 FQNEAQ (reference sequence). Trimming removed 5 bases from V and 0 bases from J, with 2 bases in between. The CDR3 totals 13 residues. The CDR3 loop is CASSPSGANVLTF. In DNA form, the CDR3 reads TGTGCCAGCAGCCCCTCTGGGGCCAACGTCCTGACTTTC.

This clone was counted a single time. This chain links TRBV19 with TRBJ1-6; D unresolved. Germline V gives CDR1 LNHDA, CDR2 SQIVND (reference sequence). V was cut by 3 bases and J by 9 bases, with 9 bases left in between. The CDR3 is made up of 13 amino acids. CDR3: CASSIEVGSPLHF. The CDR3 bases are TGTGCCAGTAGTATTGAGGTCGGTTCACCCCTCCACTTT.

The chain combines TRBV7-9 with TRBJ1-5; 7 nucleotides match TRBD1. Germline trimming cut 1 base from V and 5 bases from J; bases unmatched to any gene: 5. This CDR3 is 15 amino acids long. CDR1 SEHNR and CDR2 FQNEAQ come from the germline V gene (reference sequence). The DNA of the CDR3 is TGTGCCAGCAGCTTAGGGCAGGGGGACGATCAGCCCCAGCATTTT. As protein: CASSLGQGDDQPQHF.

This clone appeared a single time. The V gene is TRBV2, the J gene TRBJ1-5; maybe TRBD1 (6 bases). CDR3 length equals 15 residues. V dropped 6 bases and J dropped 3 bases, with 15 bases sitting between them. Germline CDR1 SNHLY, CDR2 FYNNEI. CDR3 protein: CASRARDNPNQPQHF. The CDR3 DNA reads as TGTGCCAGCAGAGCCCGGGACAACCCCAATCAGCCCCAGCATTTT.

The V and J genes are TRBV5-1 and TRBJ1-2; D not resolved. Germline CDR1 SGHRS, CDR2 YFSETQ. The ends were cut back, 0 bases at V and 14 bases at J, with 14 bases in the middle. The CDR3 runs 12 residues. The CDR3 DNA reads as TGCGCCAGCAGCTTGGAGAAGGACCGTTTAACCTTC. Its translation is CASSLEKDRLTF.

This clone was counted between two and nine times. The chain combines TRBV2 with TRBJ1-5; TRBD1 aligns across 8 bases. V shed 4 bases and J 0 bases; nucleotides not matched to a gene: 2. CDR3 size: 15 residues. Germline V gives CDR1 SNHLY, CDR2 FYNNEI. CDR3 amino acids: CASSGDRHSNQPQHF. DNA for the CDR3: TGTGCCAGCAGTGGGGACAGGCATAGCAATCAGCCCCAGCATTTT. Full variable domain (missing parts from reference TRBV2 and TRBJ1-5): EPEVTQTPSHQVTQMGQEVILRCVPISNHLYFYWYRQILGQKVEFLVSFYNNEISEKSEIFDDQFSVERPDGSNFTLKIRSTKLEDSAMYFCASSGDRHSNQPQHFGDGTRLSIL.

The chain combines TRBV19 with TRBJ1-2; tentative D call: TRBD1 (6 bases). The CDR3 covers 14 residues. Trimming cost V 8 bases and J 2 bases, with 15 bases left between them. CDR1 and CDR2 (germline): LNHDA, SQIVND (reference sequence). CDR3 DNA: TGTGCCAGTGCGGACAGTCAACCCAACTATGGCTACACCTTC. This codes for CASADSQPNYGYTF.

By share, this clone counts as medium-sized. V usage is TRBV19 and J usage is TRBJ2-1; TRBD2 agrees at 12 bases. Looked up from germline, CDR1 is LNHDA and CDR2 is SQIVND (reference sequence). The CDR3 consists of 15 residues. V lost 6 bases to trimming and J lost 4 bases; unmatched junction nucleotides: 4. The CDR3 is CASSRTSGDYNEQFF. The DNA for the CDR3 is TGTGCCAGTAGCCGGACTAGCGGGGATTACAATGAGCAGTTCTTC.